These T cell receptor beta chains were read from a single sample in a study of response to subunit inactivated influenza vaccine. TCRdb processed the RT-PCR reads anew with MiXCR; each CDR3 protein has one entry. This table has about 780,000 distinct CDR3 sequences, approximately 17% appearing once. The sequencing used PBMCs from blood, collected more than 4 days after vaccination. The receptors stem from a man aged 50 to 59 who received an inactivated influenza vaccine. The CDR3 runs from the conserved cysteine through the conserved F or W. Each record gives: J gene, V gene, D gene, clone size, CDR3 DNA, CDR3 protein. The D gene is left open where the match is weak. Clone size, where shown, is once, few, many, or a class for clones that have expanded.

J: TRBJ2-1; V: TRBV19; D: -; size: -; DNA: TGTGCCAGTAGCCCTTTACGTGCCCCGTCCCACAATGAGCAGTTCTTC; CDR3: CASSPLRAPSHNEQFF
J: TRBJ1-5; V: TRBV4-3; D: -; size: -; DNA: TGCGCCAGCAGCCTAGTGTCCCCAGGGGCGCCCCAGCATTTT; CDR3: CASSLVSPGAPQHF
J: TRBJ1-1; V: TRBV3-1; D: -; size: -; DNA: TGTGCCAGCAGCCAAGTTTATGGGAGACAGTCCTATATGAACACTGAAGCTTTCTTT; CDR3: CASSQVYGRQSYMNTEAFF
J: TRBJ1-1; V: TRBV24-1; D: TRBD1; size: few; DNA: TGTGCCACCAGTGATGGACAGGGGAGGCCTGAAGCTTTCTTT; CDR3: CATSDGQGRPEAFF
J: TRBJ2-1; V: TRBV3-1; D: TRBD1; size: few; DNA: TGTGCCAGCAGCCATCGGACAGGGAGAAGTAATGAGCAGTTCTTC; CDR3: CASSHRTGRSNEQFF
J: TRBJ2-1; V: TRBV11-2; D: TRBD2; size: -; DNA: TGTGCCAGCAGCATCCTAGCGGGTGAGCAGTTCTTC; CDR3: CASSILAGEQFF
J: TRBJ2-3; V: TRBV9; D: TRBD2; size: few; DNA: TGTGCCAGCGCGCAGCGGGAAGATACGCAGTATTTT; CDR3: CASAQREDTQYF
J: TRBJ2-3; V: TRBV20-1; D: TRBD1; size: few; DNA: TGCAGTGCTAGACCCTGGGACAGGGGTCAAGATACGCAGTATTTT; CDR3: CSARPWDRGQDTQYF
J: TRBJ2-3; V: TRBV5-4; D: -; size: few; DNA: TGTGCCAGCAGCCCAAACCTGGGGGTGGCGGATACGCAGTATTTT; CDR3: CASSPNLGVADTQYF
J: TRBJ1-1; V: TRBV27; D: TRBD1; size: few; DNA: TGTGCCAGCAAGGGACAGGGATTATATACTGAAGCTTTCTTT; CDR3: CASKGQGLYTEAFF
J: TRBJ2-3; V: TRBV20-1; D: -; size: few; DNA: TGCAGTGCTAGTTTTGCCTGGAGCACAGATACGCAGTATTTT; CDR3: CSASFAWSTDTQYF